This is a list of T cell receptor beta chains from one sample in a study of cytomegalovirus exposure and HLA in healthy donors. Produced via immunoSEQ multiplex PCR; TCRdb's table is partial and in-frame only. The sample has about 190,000 clones, about 81% seen once. The sample taken for sequencing was PBMCs. All receptors derive from a man under 40 in good health and CMV-seropositive. The CDR3 runs from the conserved cysteine through the conserved F or W. Each record gives: clone size, J gene, CDR3 length, V gene, D gene, CDR3 protein, CDR3 DNA. D genes are given only for firm matches. Clone size is stated in some rows and not others, as once, few, many or a class when expanded.

>NA|TRBJ1-1|13|TRBV19|NA
CASSPGRGTEAFF
TGTGCCAGTAGTCCAGGGCGGGGGACTGAAGCTTTCTTT
>NA|TRBJ2-5|14|TRBV28|NA
CASSSPGSGETQYF
TGTGCCAGCAGTTCACCTGGGTCAGGGGAGACCCAGTACTTC
>NA|TRBJ1-3|18|TRBV12-5|NA
CASGFYGQSDGSGNTIYF
TGTGCTAGTGGTTTCTACGGACAAAGTGACGGCTCTGGAAACACCATATATTTT
>NA|TRBJ2-5|16|TRBV28|TRBD2
CASSPAGGRSQETQYF
TGTGCCAGCAGTCCAGCGGGAGGCAGATCCCAAGAGACCCAGTACTTC
>NA|TRBJ1-1|14|TRBV30|NA
CAWKNAGEVTEAFF
TGTGCCTGGAAGAATGCGGGGGAGGTCACTGAAGCTTTCTTT
>NA|TRBJ2-2|16|TRBV7-2|TRBD1
CASSLRQGAGTGELFF
TGTGCCAGCAGCCTCCGACAGGGGGCGGGCACCGGGGAGCTGTTTTTT
>NA|TRBJ1-6|16|TRBV7-2|NA
CASSLVAGGGVSPLHF
TGTGCCAGCAGCTTAGTGGCGGGGGGGGGCGTTTCACCCCTCCACTTT
>few|TRBJ1-1|16|TRBV11-3|TRBD1
CASSLGERTGNTEAFF
TGTGCCAGCAGCTTAGGTGAAAGGACAGGGAACACTGAAGCTTTCTTT
>NA|TRBJ2-3|15|TRBV12-5|NA
CASGLVLGGPDTQYF
TGTGCTAGTGGTTTGGTACTAGGCGGCCCAGATACGCAGTATTTT
>NA|TRBJ2-2|19|TRBV15|TRBD2
CATSRDPLSGRANTGELFF
TGTGCCACCAGCAGAGATCCCCTGAGCGGGAGGGCCAACACCGGGGAGCTGTTTTTT
>NA|TRBJ1-6|15|TRBV6-5|TRBD1
CASRTGGAGNSPLHF
TGTGCCAGCAGGACAGGGGGCGCGGGGAATTCACCCCTCCACTTT
>NA|TRBJ1-5|13|TRBV6-1|NA
CASSWGEGQPQHF
TGTGCCAGCAGTTGGGGGGAAGGACAGCCCCAGCATTTT
>NA|TRBJ2-1|18|TRBV4-1|NA
CASSQDPQRLALNNEQFF
TGCGCCAGCAGCCAAGATCCCCAGCGGCTAGCCTTGAACAATGAGCAGTTCTTC
>few|TRBJ2-7|13|TRBV5-1|NA
CASTRDTTYEQYF
TGCGCCAGCACCAGGGACACCACCTACGAGCAGTACTTC
>NA|TRBJ2-7|15|TRBV4-3|NA
CASSQVPGGAGEQYF
TGCGCCAGCAGCCAAGTGCCAGGAGGGGCCGGCGAGCAGTACTTC
>once|TRBJ2-7|16|TRBV7-2|TRBD2
CASSWEGSGKFHEQYF
TGTGCCAGCAGCTGGGAGGGTAGCGGGAAATTCCACGAGCAGTACTTC
>NA|TRBJ1-5|16|TRBV30|TRBD1
CAWSVQQTGFNQPQHF
TGTGCCTGGAGTGTACAACAGACAGGGTTTAATCAGCCCCAGCATTTT
>once|TRBJ1-5|14|TRBV9|NA
CASSSTGGSQPQHF
TGTGCCAGCAGCTCCACGGGGGGCAGTCAGCCCCAGCATTTT
>NA|TRBJ2-1|19|TRBV27|TRBD2
CASSLELAGPRGAYNEQFF
TGTGCCAGCAGTTTAGAGTTAGCGGGACCCCGTGGAGCCTACAATGAGCAGTTCTTC
>NA|TRBJ1-5|16|TRBV7-9|NA
CASSLEFPGSNQPQHF
TGTGCCAGCAGCTTAGAGTTTCCAGGCTCAAATCAGCCCCAGCATTTT
>NA|TRBJ2-3|15|TRBV4-2|NA
CASSQDNRESDTQYF
TGTGCCAGCAGCCAAGATAACCGGGAGTCAGATACGCAGTATTTT
>NA|TRBJ2-7|15|TRBV27|TRBD1
CASSSYGTGSYEQYF
TGTGCCAGCAGTTCTTACGGGACAGGCTCCTACGAGCAGTACTTC
>NA|TRBJ2-7|17|TRBV28|TRBD2
CASSYQHGREDSYEQYF
TGTGCCAGCAGTTACCAACACGGGAGGGAGGACTCCTACGAGCAGTACTTC
>NA|TRBJ2-2|17|TRBV28|TRBD2
CASSLRLAGGDTGELFF
TGTGCCAGCAGTTTACGTCTAGCGGGAGGAGACACCGGGGAGCTGTTTTTT
>NA|TRBJ1-2|18|TRBV4-2|TRBD1
CASSQDLARDRGFYGYTF
TGTGCCAGCAGCCAAGATTTGGCCCGGGACAGGGGGTTCTATGGCTACACCTTC
>NA|TRBJ1-5|13|TRBV5-6|TRBD1
CASSRDRDQPQHF
TGTGCCAGCAGCAGAGACAGGGATCAGCCCCAGCATTTT
>NA|TRBJ1-4|14|TRBV30|NA
CAWSVAVSREKLFF
TGTGCCTGGAGTGTGGCGGTATCCCGGGAAAAACTGTTTTTT
>NA|TRBJ1-1|14|TRBV9|NA
CASGQTGPNTEAFF
TGTGCCAGCGGACAGACAGGCCCGAACACTGAAGCTTTCTTT
>once|TRBJ2-7|13|TRBV7-8|NA
CASSNPTSYEQYF
TGTGCCAGCAGCAACCCGACTAGCTACGAGCAGTACTTC
>once|TRBJ2-2|15|TRBV4-3|NA
CASSQDQGITGELFF
TGCGCCAGCAGCCAAGACCAGGGGATAACCGGGGAGCTGTTTTTT
>NA|TRBJ1-1|15|TRBV5-1|NA
CASSLGPGEITEAFF
TGCGCCAGCAGCTTGGGGCCAGGGGAGATAACTGAAGCTTTCTTT
>NA|TRBJ2-7|16|TRBV27|TRBD1
CASSFKPGQGPYEQYF
TGTGCCAGCAGTTTTAAGCCAGGACAGGGGCCCTACGAGCAGTACTTC
>NA|TRBJ1-6|16|TRBV27|NA
CASSLNPSSYNSPLHF
TGTGCCAGCAGTTTAAATCCGAGCTCCTATAATTCACCCCTCCACTTT
>NA|TRBJ1-5|14|TRBV2|TRBD1
CASLDRAAGQPQHF
TGTGCCAGCCTTGACAGGGCTGCGGGTCAGCCCCAGCATTTT
>medium-sized|TRBJ2-4|13|TRBV7-6|NA
CASSYGEGNIQYF
TGTGCCAGCAGTTACGGCGAGGGAAACATTCAGTACTTC
>NA|TRBJ2-5|18|TRBV2|TRBD1
CASSGPGTGQKKRETQYF
TGTGCCAGCAGTGGTCCCGGGACAGGTCAAAAGAAAAGGGAGACCCAGTACTTC
>NA|TRBJ1-2|13|TRBV11-1|NA
CASSFAGGRGYTF
TGTGCCAGCAGCTTTGCGGGGGGCCGTGGCTACACCTTC
>NA|TRBJ2-3|16|TRBV9|TRBD2
CASSVAAGGRADTQYF
TGTGCCAGCAGCGTAGCGGCGGGCGGGAGGGCAGATACGCAGTATTTT
>NA|TRBJ2-2|16|TRBV27|NA
CASSLGLFKGTGELFF
TGTGCCAGCAGTTTAGGCTTATTTAAGGGGACCGGGGAGCTGTTTTTT
>NA|TRBJ1-1|15|TRBV6-5|TRBD1
CASSLRTGGAREAFF
TGTGCCAGCAGTCTTCGGACAGGGGGTGCCCGAGAAGCTTTCTTT
>NA|TRBJ2-1|14|TRBV28|NA
CASASGGSYNEQFF
TGTGCCAGCGCCTCCGGCGGGTCCTACAATGAGCAGTTCTTC
>once|TRBJ2-5|13|TRBV19|NA
CASSAGGKVTQYF
TGTGCCAGTTCGGCAGGGGGGAAGGTGACCCAGTACTTC
>NA|TRBJ1-1|15|TRBV4-1|NA
CASSQDSFMNTEAFF
TGCGCCAGCAGCCAGGACAGCTTCATGAACACTGAAGCTTTCTTT
>NA|TRBJ1-1|15|TRBV4-3|TRBD1
CASSQRDREYTEAFF
TGCGCCAGCAGCCAGAGGGACAGGGAGTACACTGAAGCTTTCTTT
>NA|TRBJ2-2|19|TRBV27|TRBD2
CASSPSATSGETNAGELFF
TGTGCCAGCAGTCCATCTGCGACTAGCGGGGAGACGAACGCCGGGGAGCTGTTTTTT
>few|TRBJ2-1|13|TRBV4-3|NA
CASSQAVYNEQFF
TGCGCCAGCAGCCAGGCGGTATACAATGAGCAGTTCTTC
>NA|TRBJ2-3|17|TRBV4-1|TRBD2
CASSPAPGSGAPGAQYF
TGCGCCAGCAGCCCCGCCCCTGGGAGCGGGGCCCCCGGGGCGCAGTATTTT
>NA|TRBJ2-5|13|TRBV18|NA
CASSPGEQETQYF
TGTGCCAGCTCTCCGGGAGAGCAAGAGACCCAGTACTTC
>few|TRBJ2-7|12|TRBV2|NA
CASSPVFYEQYF
TGTGCCAGCAGTCCCGTCTTCTACGAGCAGTACTTC